Listed here are 28 T cell receptor beta chains from one sample, sequenced in a study of beta chain features in type 1 diabetes. Every isolated RNA sample was fully reverse transcribed, so sequencing captured expressed TCRB transcripts. The method was immunoSEQ multiplex PCR; TCRdb's version includes in-frame clones alone and lacks a portion of them. The sample consists of roughly 370,000 clones, over 11% of them appearing once. The sample was naive CD4+ T cells from blood. These receptors all stem from a man between 25 and 39 years old in good health.

The chain employs TRBV9 and TRBJ2-3; the D is unclear. The CDR3 extends over 15 amino acids. Trimming stripped 0 bases from V and 0 bases from J, with 8 bases between. Per germline, CDR1 SGDLS and CDR2 YYNGEE. The chain's CDR3 is CASSVGRPSTDTQYF. CDR3 in DNA: TGTGCCAGCAGCGTAGGTCGACCAAGCACAGATACGCAGTATTTT.

This clone came up a few times. The chain links TRBV5-1 to TRBJ2-7, with TRBD1 identical over 9 bases. The CDR3 is 15 residues long. Germline CDR1 reads SGHRS; CDR2 reads YFSETQ. After removal of 4 bases from V and 5 bases from J, the junction contained 10 bases not matched to a gene. The DNA of the CDR3 is TGCGCCAGCAGCATATCCGGGACAGGGCACCACGAGCAGTACTTC. Translated, it gives CASSISGTGHHEQYF.

This clone was picked up a small number of times. The J gene is TRBJ2-7, the V gene TRBV7-8; possibly TRBD1 for D (5 bases). Germline lookup yields CDR1 SGHVS and CDR2 FQNEAQ. The CDR3 runs to 13 residues. V lost 1 base and J 2 bases, leaving 6 bases between the germline ends. CDR3 in amino acids: CASSLGGPYEQYV. For the CDR3, the DNA is TGTGCCAGCAGCTTAGGGGGCCCCTACGAGCAGTACGTC.

CDR3 protein: CASSEVRGTGEKLFF. In DNA form, the CDR3 reads TGTGCCAGCAGTGAAGTGAGGGGGACAGGCGAAAAACTGTTTTTT. This chain joins TRBV25-1 and TRBJ1-4, with TRBD1 matching over 8 bases. The CDR3 has 15 amino acids. The germline V gene has CDR1 MGHDK and CDR2 SYGVNS. Trimming took 2 bases from V and 8 from J; bases not matched to a gene: 7.

V and J are TRBV6-6 and TRBJ2-5, with TRBD1 as a possible D gene (6 bases). Trimming left V 6 bases short and J 2 bases short, with 7 bases between. The CDR3 loop spans 12 amino acids. Germline lookup yields CDR1 MNHNY and CDR2 SVGAGI (reference sequence). CDR3 coding DNA: TGTGCCAGCAGCGACAGGCAAGAGACCCAGTACTTC. It specifies CASSDRQETQYF.

This clone was seen only a few times. The chain is built from TRBV7-2 and TRBJ2-6; TRBD1 matches at 9 bases. Germline-derived CDR1 and CDR2 are SGHTA and FQGNSA. The V and J ends lost 5 bases and 3 bases, in that order; junction bases with no gene match: 5. This CDR3 is built from 16 residues. The CDR3 region is CASSRDRDGGANVLTF. CDR3 coding DNA: TGTGCCAGCAGCCGGGACAGGGACGGTGGGGCCAACGTCCTGACTTTC. The full variable domain, completed using reference TRBV7-2 and TRBJ2-6, is GAGVSQSPSNKVTEKGKDVELRCDPISGHTALYWYRQSLGQGLEFLIYFQGNSAPDKSGLPSDRFSAERTGGSVSTLTIQRTQQEDSAVYLCASSRDRDGGANVLTFGAGSRLTVL.

The V gene is TRBV4-2, the J gene TRBJ1-2, with D unresolved. This CDR3 region has 14 residues. V was clipped by 0 bases and J by 6 bases, with 11 bases between them. From germline, CDR1 is LGHNA and CDR2 YNFKEQ. The CDR3: CASSQDAVRNGYTF. Here the CDR3 DNA reads TGTGCCAGCAGCCAAGATGCCGTTAGGAATGGCTACACCTTC.

The CDR3 region has the DNA TGTGCCAGTAGTATTGGTGGCGATAGCACAGATACGCAGTATTTT. It translates to CASSIGGDSTDTQYF. This chain joins TRBV19 and TRBJ2-3; D not certain. This CDR3 comprises 15 residues. Between the trimmed V and J ends, which lost 3 bases and 0 bases, there was a span of 10 bases. Germline CDR1 LNHDA, CDR2 SQIVND (reference sequence).

The gene calls are TRBV29-1 and TRBJ2-5; D call uncertain. Germline V gene lookup returns CDR1 SQVTM and CDR2 ANQGSEA. Trimming removed 8 bases from V and 5 bases from J, with 12 bases in between. This CDR3 contains 11 residues. CDR3 sequence: CSTKVSETQYF. The CDR3 DNA is TGCAGCACCAAAGTATCGGAGACCCAGTACTTC. Combining the CDR3 with reference TRBV29-1 and TRBJ2-5 gives the whole variable domain SAVISQKPSRDICQRGTSLTIQCQVDSQVTMMFWYRQQPGQSLTLIATANQGSEATYESGFVIDKFPISRPNLTFSTLTVSNMSPEDSSIYLCSTKVSETQYFGPGTRLLVL.

J is TRBJ2-1 and V is TRBV19, with D unclear. Trimming removed 9 bases from V and 14 bases from J, with 11 bases in between. Germline V gives CDR1 LNHDA, CDR2 SQIVND (reference sequence). The CDR3 totals 9 residues. The CDR3 coding sequence is TGTGCCAGCCCGCAGGCGAAGTTCTTC. It translates to CASPQAKFF.

The chain combines TRBV30 with TRBJ2-2, with TRBD2 matching over 11 bases. This CDR3 is built from 16 residues. Trimming took 1 base from V and 2 from J; bases not matched to a gene: 3. The germline V gene has CDR1 GTSNPN and CDR2 SVGIG (reference sequence). The CDR3 bases are TGTGCCTGGAGTGGACTAGCGGGACTAAACACCGGGGAGCTGTTTTTT. This codes for CAWSGLAGLNTGELFF.

This chain joins TRBV6-6 and TRBJ2-1; 16 positions match TRBD2. CDR3 size: 16 residues. Germline V gene lookup returns CDR1 MNHNY and CDR2 SVGAGI (reference sequence). V lost 6 bases to trimming and J lost 6 bases; unmatched junction nucleotides: 5. Here the CDR3 DNA reads TGTGCCAGCAGGGGGACTAGCGGGAGGGTTGCCAATGAGCAGTTCTTC. It codes for CASRGTSGRVANEQFF.

CDR3 loop: CASKEGVSPETQYF. DNA of the CDR3: TGTGCCAGTAAGGAGGGGGTGAGTCCGGAGACCCAGTACTTC. The chain has TRBV28 and TRBJ2-5; D may correspond to TRBD1 or TRBD2 (6 bases each). Germline V gene lookup returns CDR1 MDHEN and CDR2 SYDVKM. The CDR3 has 14 amino acids. Trimming removed 9 bases at V and 5 bases at J, with 19 bases between.

This clone showed up just a few times. The same CDR3 is also encoded by other DNA sequences in this sample. The chain has TRBV7-2 and TRBJ2-5; 9 bases are shared with TRBD1. The V gene end was trimmed by 1 base and the J gene end by 2 bases; junction bases not matched to a gene: 2. The germline gives CDR1 SGHTA, CDR2 FQGNSA. The CDR3 runs 15 residues. CDR3 nucleotide sequence: TGTGCCAGCAGCTTAGGGGGACAGGGTCAAGAGACCCAGTACTTC. This encodes CASSLGGQGQETQYF.

The chain combines TRBV6-6 with TRBJ2-7, with no clear D. V was trimmed by 5 bases and J by 5 bases, leaving 13 bases between them. The CDR3 loop spans 13 amino acids. Germline V CDR1 and CDR2: MNHNY, SVGAGI (reference sequence). CDR3 amino acids: CASSLSNENEQYV. The CDR3 nucleotides are TGTGCCAGCAGTCTGTCGAATGAAAACGAGCAGTACGTC.

This clone was counted only a few times. The chain couples TRBV23-1 to TRBJ1-3, with TRBD1 matching over 9 bases. TRBV23-1 is filed as an ORF, its function uncertain. The CDR3 spans 18 residues. Trimming removed 3 bases from V and 2 bases from J; junction bases left unmatched: 11. Here the CDR3 DNA reads TGCGCCAGCAGTCATTTGGGACAGGGTTTGTGCACTGGAAACACCATATATTTT. Translation: CASSHLGQGLCTGNTIYF.

J is TRBJ2-3 and V is TRBV6-5, with unresolved D. Germline CDR1 is MNHEY and CDR2 is SVGAGI. The CDR3 has 12 amino acids. V dropped 6 bases and J dropped 0 bases, with 4 bases sitting between them. DNA of the CDR3: TGTGCCAGCAGGACTAGCACAGATACGCAGTATTTT. Translated: CASRTSTDTQYF.

V gene TRBV11-2 combines with J gene TRBJ2-3; no definite D call. CDR1 is SGHAT, CDR2 FQNNGV, per germline. V was trimmed by 1 base and J by 7 bases, leaving 6 bases between them. This CDR3 has 12 residues. The CDR3 here is CASSLVTYTQYF. CDR3 DNA: TGTGCCAGCAGCTTAGTAACCTATACGCAGTATTTT.

This clone was seen only a few times. The V and J genes are TRBV5-6 and TRBJ2-6, with D possibly matching TRBD2 (6 bases). This CDR3 is built from 14 residues. V was shortened by 7 bases and J by 3 bases, with 11 bases between the two germline ends. Per germline, CDR1 SGHDT and CDR2 YYEEEE. CDR3 loop: CASGGVNGANVLTF. As DNA, the CDR3 is TGTGCCAGCGGCGGGGTCAATGGGGCCAACGTCCTGACTTTC.

The chain employs TRBV5-6 and TRBJ2-7; D call uncertain. Germline V CDR1 and CDR2: SGHDT, YYEEEE. Trimming took 4 bases from V and 1 from J, leaving 9 bases between them. The CDR3 runs to 13 residues. The CDR3 DNA is TGTGCCAGCAGCCCACGAAATTCCTACGAGCAGTACTTC. Its translation is CASSPRNSYEQYF.

This clone has a handful of counts. The chain joins TRBV10-3 to TRBJ2-5; weak D call: TRBD1 (6 bases). Germline V gene sequence: CDR1 ENHRY, CDR2 SYGVKD. V gave up 5 bases and J gave up 3 bases, with 10 bases separating them. This CDR3 region has 13 residues. CDR3 sequence: CAISWGLEETQYF. Here the CDR3 DNA reads TGTGCCATCAGTTGGGGGCTGGAAGAGACCCAGTACTTC.

The chain combines TRBV30 with TRBJ1-3; the D gene is possibly TRBD1 (5 bases). In germline, CDR1 is GTSNPN, CDR2 SVGIG (reference sequence). V lost 3 bases and J 0 bases, leaving 9 bases between the germline ends. The CDR3 has 14 amino acids. This CDR3 is CAWRSGTSGNTIYF. In DNA form, the CDR3 reads TGTGCCTGGAGGTCCGGGACCTCTGGAAACACCATATATTTT.

This clone was detected only a few times. The CDR3 DNA follows: TGTGCCCGTGCCTGCGAGACCCAGTACTTC. Protein product: CARACETQYF. This chain uses TRBV11-3 with TRBJ2-5; D ambiguous. Deletions cut 11 bases from V and 5 bases from J, with 9 bases between. The CDR3 sequence is 10 residues long. Germline values: CDR1 SGHNT, CDR2 YENEEA.

This clone occurred a few times. The genes are TRBV6-5 and TRBJ2-3, with D possibly being TRBD2 (6 bases). From germline, CDR1 is MNHEY and CDR2 SVGAGI. This CDR3 has 14 amino acids. The V gene lost 8 bases and the J gene lost 1 base, with 13 bases spanning the gap. In DNA form, the CDR3 reads TGTGCCAGCGGGTGGCGCGGGGGCACAGATACGCAGTATTTT. It specifies CASGWRGGTDTQYF.

This clone was seen only a few times. V usage is TRBV5-4 and J usage is TRBJ1-1; D perhaps matches TRBD1 (5 bases). Deletions cut 4 bases from V and 4 bases from J, with 14 bases between. Per germline, CDR1 SGHNT and CDR2 YYREEE (reference sequence). The CDR3 has 14 amino acids. The CDR3 reads CASSVPGKPTEAFF. In DNA form, the CDR3 reads TGTGCCAGCAGCGTCCCAGGGAAGCCCACTGAAGCTTTCTTT. Together with reference TRBV5-4 and TRBJ1-1, the CDR3 gives the full variable domain: ETGVTQSPTHLIKTRGQQVTLRCSSQSGHNTVSWYQQALGQGPQFIFQYYREEENGRGNFPPRFSGLQFPNYSSELNVNALELDDSALYLCASSVPGKPTEAFFGQGTRLTVV.

The genes are TRBV9 and TRBJ2-1; D possibly corresponds to TRBD1 (5 bases). Germline V CDR1 and CDR2: SGDLS, YYNGEE. V dropped 4 bases and J dropped 3 bases, with 14 bases sitting between them. The CDR3 extends over 15 amino acids. The CDR3 loop reads CASSPGGAHYNEQFF. The CDR3 region has the DNA TGTGCCAGCAGCCCAGGTGGGGCCCACTACAATGAGCAGTTCTTC.

The chain couples TRBV2 to TRBJ2-1; TRBD2 aligns across 8 bases. This CDR3 spans 17 amino acids. In germline, CDR1 is SNHLY, CDR2 FYNNEI. V was clipped by 6 bases and J by 4 bases; unmatched bases: 14. DNA of the CDR3: TGTGCCAGCAGGAGGGGGAGCGGGAGTCGGAATTACAATGAGCAGTTCTTC. This sequence encodes CASRRGSGSRNYNEQFF.

This chain connects TRBV7-9 to TRBJ2-7; possible D gene TRBD1, 6 bases. The CDR3 consists of 14 residues. The V gene's germline CDR1 is SEHNR and CDR2 FQNEAQ (reference sequence). The ends were cut back, 5 bases at V and 2 bases at J, with 13 bases in the middle. In DNA, the CDR3 is TGTGCCAGCAGCAGAACAGGGAGCGCCTACGAGCAGTACGTC. It codes for CASSRTGSAYEQYV.